Described below is a single T cell receptor beta chain sequence and its context. Its antigen is unidentified. The sample originates from a study of cytomegalovirus exposure and HLA in healthy donors. Across the study: The study placed around 80% of its 398 genotyped donors in the Caucasian-associated ancestry cluster.

General study results and limits: It was likely that a cluster of highly shared sequence variants was a sequencing artifact. Later work associated roughly 15,000 TCR beta sequences with HLA alleles at 0.05 false discovery rate.

Whereas donors were nominally healthy upon sampling, unrecorded immune exposures were probable. 60 Vbeta and 13 Jbeta primers were used in PCR. TCRdb keeps only in-frame clones here, not all; method: immunoSEQ multiplex PCR. In the table there are 150,000 to 200,000 clones, over 75% of which are singletons. This CDR3 is 13 amino acids long. Trimming left V 6 bases short and J 4 bases short, with 9 bases between. Germline assignment: CDR1 WNHNN and CDR2 SYGVQD (reference sequence). This receptor was obtained from a woman aged 50 to 65 in good health and CMV-seronegative. V is TRBV10-1 and J is TRBJ2-2; possible D gene TRBD2, 6 bases. Sequenced sample: PBMCs. Here the CDR3 DNA reads TGCGCCAGCAGCGGGAGTAGCACCGGGGAGCTGTTTTTT. It encodes CASSGSSTGELFF.